The 32 T cell receptor beta chains reported below all come from one sample, sequenced in a study of cytomegalovirus exposure and HLA in healthy donors. Vbeta (60) and Jbeta (13) primers were used in the PCR. The table came from immunoSEQ multiplex PCR; TCRdb's copy has only in-frame clones and leaves some out. This table has 150,000 or so clones, approximately 84% appearing once. Specimen: PBMCs. The receptors come from a boy aged 2 to 10 in good health and CMV-seronegative.

This clone came up a few times. V and J are TRBV4-1 and TRBJ2-7; 10 nucleotides line up with TRBD2. CDR1 MGHRA and CDR2 YSYEKL come from the germline V gene. The CDR3 spans 15 residues. V was clipped by 2 bases and J by 2 bases; unmatched bases: 3. CDR3: CASSQTSGTTYEQYF. CDR3 nucleotides: TGCGCCAGCAGCCAAACTAGCGGGACGACCTACGAGCAGTACTTC.

J is TRBJ2-5 and V is TRBV7-9; D is ambiguous. Per germline, CDR1 SEHNR and CDR2 FQNEAQ (reference sequence). V lost 5 bases and J 5 bases, leaving 9 bases between the germline ends. CDR3 length: 12 residues. The CDR3 loop reads CASSPLWETQYF. The CDR3 nucleotides read TGTGCCAGCAGCCCACTGTGGGAGACCCAGTACTTC. Full variable domain (outside the CDR3, taken from reference TRBV7-9 and TRBJ2-5): DTGVSQNPRHKITKRGQNVTFRCDPISEHNRLYWYRQTLGQGPEFLTYFQNEAQLEKSRLLSDRFSAERPKGSFSTLEIQRTEQGDSAMYLCASSPLWETQYFGPGTRLLVL.

The chain couples TRBV6-1 to TRBJ2-7; the D gene is possibly TRBD1 (6 bases). Trimming removed 6 bases at V and 2 bases at J, with 17 bases between. Per germline, CDR1 MNHNS and CDR2 SASEGT. This CDR3 has 15 amino acids. This CDR3 reads CASRETGANPYEQYF. CDR3 nucleotides: TGTGCCAGCAGGGAGACAGGCGCTAATCCCTACGAGCAGTACTTC.

The chain is built from TRBV6-1 and TRBJ2-3; 9 bases agree with TRBD2. Trimming removed 1 base from V and 4 bases from J; junction bases left unmatched: 6. CDR1 and CDR2 from the germline V gene are MNHNS and SASEGT. The length of the CDR3 is 16 residues. The CDR3 loop reads CASSEVWREGSDTQYF. CDR3 DNA: TGTGCCAGCAGTGAAGTTTGGCGGGAGGGCTCAGATACGCAGTATTTT.

V gene TRBV5-1 combines with J gene TRBJ2-1; 12 positions match TRBD2. From germline, CDR1 is SGHRS and CDR2 YFSETQ. J lost 8 bases, V lost 0 bases, and 3 bases had no gene match. CDR3 length: 15 amino acids. For the CDR3, the DNA is TGCGCCAGCAGCTTGGGACTAGCGGGAGTGGATGAGCAGTTCTTC. Its translation: CASSLGLAGVDEQFF.

Here the CDR3 reads CASTLAGSSSGANVLTF. The CDR3 DNA reads as TGTGCCAGCACCCTAGCGGGCAGCTCCTCTGGGGCCAACGTCCTGACTTTC. The V gene is TRBV11-2, the J gene TRBJ2-6; 8 nucleotides match TRBD2. V lost 7 bases, J lost 0 bases, and 8 bases stayed unmatched. The CDR3 is 17 amino acids. CDR1 SGHAT and CDR2 FQNNGV come from the germline V gene.

This chain links TRBV10-1 with TRBJ2-7; no firm D call. Deletions cut 0 bases from V and 9 bases from J, with 12 bases between. CDR1 is WNHNN and CDR2 is SYGVQD in the germline V gene (reference sequence). The CDR3 is 13 amino acids. CDR3 nucleotides: TGCGCCAGCAGTGAGTCTCGGCAGGTTAGGCAGTACTTC. It yields the protein CASSESRQVRQYF.

J is TRBJ2-2 and V is TRBV6-5, with TRBD2 identical over 13 bases. Germline CDR1 and CDR2: MNHEY and SVGAGI. Germline trimming cut 6 bases from V and 4 bases from J; bases unmatched to any gene: 2. The CDR3 is 15 residues long. The CDR3 DNA reads TGTGCCAGCAGGGGACTAGCGGGACTCACCGGGGAGCTGTTTTTT. Protein: CASRGLAGLTGELFF.

The V and J genes are TRBV9 and TRBJ2-7; 9 bases agree with TRBD2. The germline V gene has CDR1 SGDLS and CDR2 YYNGEE. The V gene end was trimmed by 7 bases and the J gene end by 4 bases; junction bases not matched to a gene: 12. The CDR3 sequence is 15 residues long. This CDR3 reads CASRWESGGTYEQYF. DNA of the CDR3: TGTGCCAGCCGTTGGGAGAGCGGGGGGACTTACGAGCAGTACTTC.

The V call is TRBV18, the J call TRBJ2-2, with TRBD2 matching over 9 bases. The CDR3 is 16 amino acids. Germline V gene sequence: CDR1 KGHSH, CDR2 LQKENI. V dropped 2 bases and J dropped 4; count of bases not matched to a gene: 5. In DNA form, the CDR3 reads TGTGCCAGCTCACCAGGGGAAGCGGGAGGCACCGGGGAGCTGTTTTTT. Protein: CASSPGEAGGTGELFF.

The chain combines TRBV5-1 with TRBJ1-1; D remains ambiguous. The V end lost 0 bases, the J end lost 5 bases, and 8 bases lay between the germline ends. Germline V gives CDR1 SGHRS, CDR2 YFSETQ. The CDR3 spans 13 residues. The DNA for the CDR3 is TGCGCCAGCAGCTTGGTGCGTGGTACTGAAGCTTTCTTT. This codes for CASSLVRGTEAFF. Filled out from reference TRBV5-1 and TRBJ1-1, the complete variable domain reads KAGVTQTPRYLIKTRGQQVTLSCSPISGHRSVSWYQQTPGQGLQFLFEYFSETQRNKGNFPGRFSGRQFSNSRSEMNVSTLELGDSALYLCASSLVRGTEAFFGQGTRLTVV.

The rearrangement joins TRBV28 to TRBJ1-2, with 9 bases aligning to TRBD1. The germline CDR1 and CDR2 sequences are MDHEN and SYDVKM. Germline trimming cut 6 bases from V and 7 bases from J; bases unmatched to any gene: 9. There are 14 residues in the CDR3. The CDR3 DNA reads as TGTGCCAGCAGCCCTAGGGACAGGGCCGGTGGCTACACCTTC. Translation gives CASSPRDRAGGYTF.

The chain employs TRBV6-1 and TRBJ2-1, with TRBD2 identical over 7 bases. The germline V gene encodes CDR1 MNHNS and CDR2 SASEGT. V dropped 8 bases and J dropped 8; count of bases not matched to a gene: 9. This CDR3 contains 13 residues. CDR3 residues: CASRSGFRDEQFF. Here the CDR3 DNA reads TGTGCCAGCCGTAGCGGGTTTAGGGATGAGCAGTTCTTC.

This clone appeared once. CDR3 sequence reads: CASSLRGRDGYTF. The CDR3 DNA reads as TGTGCCAGCAGCTTAAGGGGTAGGGATGGCTACACCTTC. This chain links TRBV11-2 with TRBJ1-2, with a tentative D call TRBD1 (5 bases). The CDR3 totals 13 residues. The germline CDR1 and CDR2 sequences are SGHAT and FQNNGV. V lost 2 bases and J 6 bases, leaving 10 bases between the germline ends.

The chain carries TRBV21-1 and TRBJ2-3; the tabulated D call, TRBD2, remains unverified against the DNA. TRBV21-1 is described as a pseudogene. The CDR3 covers 16 residues. The CDR3 region is CASSTPERGLTDTQYF. In DNA, the CDR3 is TGTGCCAGCAGCACCCCGGAGCGGGGGCTCACAGATACGCAGTATTTT.

The chain has TRBV19 and TRBJ2-5; D is possibly TRBD2 (7 bases). Germline loops: CDR1 LNHDA, CDR2 SQIVND (reference sequence). The CDR3 totals 15 residues. V was shortened by 7 bases and J by 4 bases, with 19 bases between the two germline ends. CDR3 nucleotides: TGTGCCAGTAACCACCTGGGGGGGGCGGGAGAGACCCAGTACTTC. Translated: CASNHLGGAGETQYF.

This chain connects TRBV6-1 to TRBJ2-2, with a weak D call TRBD1 (6 bases). The CDR3 is made up of 14 amino acids. The germline CDR1 and CDR2 sequences are MNHNS and SASEGT. The V and J ends lost 9 bases and 3 bases respectively, with 14 bases between them. This chain's CDR3 is CASQGQDYTGELFF. In DNA form, the CDR3 reads TGTGCCAGTCAGGGGCAGGACTACACCGGGGAGCTGTTTTTT.

As for this clone: Germline and junction disagree at one end, which may indicate a read error. The chain carries TRBV5-1 and TRBJ2-7; TRBD1 matches 12 bases. CDR1 and CDR2 from the germline V gene are SGHRS and YFSETQ. The CDR3 spans 14 residues. CDR3 coding DNA: TGCGCCAGCAGCTTCGGGACAGGGGGCGCAGAGGTTTATTTC. Its translation: CASSFGTGGAEVYF.

V and J are TRBV7-9 and TRBJ2-7; D ambiguous. The V end lost 5 bases, the J end lost 0 bases, and 8 bases lay between the germline ends. Germline lookup yields CDR1 SEHNR and CDR2 FQNEAQ (reference sequence). This CDR3 is built from 13 residues. The CDR3 DNA reads as TGTGCCAGCAGCCCCAGCGACTCCTACGAGCAGTACTTC. This encodes CASSPSDSYEQYF.

J is TRBJ1-1 and V is TRBV28; 8 bases map to TRBD1. Germline CDR1 reads MDHEN; CDR2 reads SYDVKM. The J segment lost 4 bases and the V segment lost 6 bases, leaving 10 bases of the junction unmatched. The CDR3 consists of 15 residues. Written as DNA, the CDR3 is TGTGCCAGCAGCCCTCGACAGGGGCGGGTCACTGAAGCTTTCTTT. As protein: CASSPRQGRVTEAFF.

The J gene is TRBJ2-7, the V gene TRBV5-1; TRBD2 matches at 8 bases. J was trimmed by 4 bases and V by 0 bases; bases with no gene match: 9. Germline values: CDR1 SGHRS, CDR2 YFSETQ. The CDR3 covers 16 residues. The CDR3 nucleotides read TGCGCCAGCAGCTTGGCCCCAGCGGGAGCCTCTTACGAGCAGTACTTC. Amino acid sequence: CASSLAPAGASYEQYF.

J is TRBJ1-1 and V is TRBV27; D is uncertain. Germline V gives CDR1 MNHEY, CDR2 SMNVEV (reference sequence). This CDR3 comprises 11 residues. The V and J ends lost 6 bases and 8 bases respectively, with 10 bases between them. In DNA form, the CDR3 reads TGTGCCAGCAGCTCCGGGTGGGAAGCTTTCTTT. Its translation: CASSSGWEAFF.

This rearrangement joins TRBV6-5 to TRBJ2-7; tentative D call: TRBD2 (5 bases). This CDR3 spans 15 amino acids. V lost 4 bases, J lost 3 bases, and 16 bases lay in between. Germline lookup yields CDR1 MNHEY and CDR2 SVGAGI. The CDR3 DNA is TGTGCCAGCAGTTCACTCGCTGAGGGTGACTACGAGCAGTACTTC. Translation: CASSSLAEGDYEQYF.

The V gene is TRBV11-2, the J gene TRBJ2-1, with 15 bases lining up with TRBD2. The germline gives CDR1 SGHAT, CDR2 FQNNGV. The CDR3 runs 16 residues. V was clipped by 3 bases and J by 8 bases; unmatched bases: 5. In DNA form, the CDR3 reads TGTGCCAGCAGCTTGACAGGACTAGCGGGAGGGTATGAGCAGTTCTTC. Protein sequence: CASSLTGLAGGYEQFF.

CDR3 nucleotide sequence: TGTGCCACCAGCCGAAAACTAGCGGGAGGCCGCGAGCAGTACTTC. Encoded protein: CATSRKLAGGREQYF. The chain couples TRBV15 to TRBJ2-7; 12 bases line up with TRBD2. V gave up 5 bases and J gave up 6 bases; unmatched junction bases: 8. Germline V gene sequence: CDR1 LNHNV, CDR2 YYDKDF (reference sequence). This CDR3 region has 15 residues.

The V call is TRBV27, the J call TRBJ2-7; D gene unclear. The CDR3 is made up of 13 amino acids. The V end lost 5 bases, the J end lost 3 bases, and 11 bases lay between the germline ends. Germline assignment: CDR1 MNHEY and CDR2 SMNVEV (reference sequence). The CDR3 nucleotides are TGTGCCAGCAGTGCCCCACCCTACTACGAGCAGTACTTC. Amino acid sequence: CASSAPPYYEQYF.

This clone was counted once. J is TRBJ2-5 and V is TRBV6-6; TRBD2 agrees at 7 bases. V gave up 2 bases and J gave up 3 bases; unmatched junction bases: 9. Per the germline V gene, CDR1 is MNHNY and CDR2 is SVGAGI (reference sequence). The CDR3 has 16 residues. CDR3: CASSYRSSGTKETQYF. DNA of the CDR3: TGTGCCAGCAGTTACCGGTCTAGCGGAACTAAAGAGACCCAGTACTTC.

The CDR3 reads CASSEGLADRTDTQYF. As DNA, the CDR3 is TGTGCCAGCAGTGAAGGGCTAGCGGACCGCACAGATACGCAGTATTTT. This rearrangement joins TRBV2 to TRBJ2-3, with 7 bases that match TRBD2. The CDR3 is 16 amino acids. Germline assignment: CDR1 SNHLY and CDR2 FYNNEI. Germline trimming cut 1 base from V and 1 base from J; bases unmatched to any gene: 5.

The V call is TRBV9, the J call TRBJ1-2, with TRBD1 as a possible D gene (5 bases). Trimming removed 4 bases from V and 5 bases from J, with 18 bases in between. This CDR3 contains 15 residues. Germline V CDR1 and CDR2: SGDLS, YYNGEE. Here the CDR3 DNA reads TGTGCCAGCAGCCCCGGGATAGGGGAGGGATATGGCTACACCTTC. Translated: CASSPGIGEGYGYTF. Looking up the rest from reference TRBV9 and TRBJ1-2 gives the full variable domain: DSGVTQTPKHLITATGQRVTLRCSPRSGDLSVYWYQQSLDQGLQFLIQYYNGEERAKGNILERFSAQQFPDLHSELNLSSLELGDSALYFCASSPGIGEGYGYTFGSGTRLTVV.

This clone was seen more than once but under ten times. CDR3 coding DNA: TGTGCCAGCAGTTCTCGGAGGGAGTACGAGCAGTACTTC. Encoded protein: CASSSRREYEQYF. The chain uses TRBV6-5 and TRBJ2-7; D is perhaps TRBD2 (6 bases). Germline loops: CDR1 MNHEY, CDR2 SVGAGI. With 4 bases removed from V and 4 bases from J, the gap between germline ends came to 11 bases. The CDR3 covers 13 residues.

The genes are TRBV11-2 and TRBJ1-5; D not certain. Germline CDR1 reads SGHAT; CDR2 reads FQNNGV. This CDR3 spans 13 amino acids. Between the trimmed V and J ends, which lost 1 base and 5 bases, there was a span of 6 bases. The CDR3 DNA reads TGTGCCAGCAGCTTAGTGTCGGATCAGCCCCAGCATTTT. This sequence encodes CASSLVSDQPQHF.

Turning to this clone: Germline is not matched at one junction end, which may reflect a read error. Here the CDR3 DNA reads TGCGCCAACAGCTCCGGACAGGGGGACACTGAAGCTTTCTTT. Translating gives CANSSGQGDTEAFF. The chain carries TRBV5-1 and TRBJ1-1, with 10 positions matching TRBD1. Looked up from germline, CDR1 is SGHRS and CDR2 is YFSETQ. This CDR3 spans 14 amino acids.